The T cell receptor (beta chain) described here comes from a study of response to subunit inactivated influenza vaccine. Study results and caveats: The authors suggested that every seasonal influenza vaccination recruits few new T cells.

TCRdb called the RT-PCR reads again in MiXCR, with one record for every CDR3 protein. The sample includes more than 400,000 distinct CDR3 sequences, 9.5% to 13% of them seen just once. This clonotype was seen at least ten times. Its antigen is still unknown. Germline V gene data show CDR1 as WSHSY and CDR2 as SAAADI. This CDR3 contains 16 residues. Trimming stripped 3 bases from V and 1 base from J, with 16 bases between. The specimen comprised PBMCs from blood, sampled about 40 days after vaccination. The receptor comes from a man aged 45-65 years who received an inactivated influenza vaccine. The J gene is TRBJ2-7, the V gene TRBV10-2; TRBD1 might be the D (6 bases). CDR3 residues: CASSDFRTESSYEQYF. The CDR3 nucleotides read TGCGCCAGCAGTGACTTTAGGACAGAAAGTTCCTACGAGCAGTACTTC.